This T cell receptor beta chain derives from a study of identical twins. MiXCR, run by TCRdb on the 5' RACE reads, gives a single entry per CDR3 protein. The data contain approximately 220,000 distinct CDR3 sequences, about 7.5% of them seen just once; the ten biggest clones take up about 1.8%. Germline loops: CDR1 DFQATT, CDR2 SNEGSKA (reference sequence). V lost 6 bases, J lost 1 base, and 12 bases lay in between. The CDR3 totals 13 residues. This clonotype was seen only a few times. These same data were also listed under a study on yellow fever vaccine responses in identical twins.

The chain combines TRBV20-1 with TRBJ1-1; no definite D call. Source material: memory (CD45RO+) T cells sorted from blood. The receptor's source is a woman between 18 and 29 years old in good health. The CDR3 spells CSARWGTNTEAFF. In DNA form, the CDR3 reads TGCAGTGCCCGTTGGGGTACGAACACTGAAGCTTTCTTT.